This T cell receptor (beta chain) was found in a study of CD8+ T cells in alopecia areata. Findings of the study overall: During tofacitinib treatment, many expanded lesional clones remained in scalp and blood. Normal skin's resident alphabeta T cells are sequenced alongside lesional scalp T cells.

Treatment given: oral pan-JAK inhibitor, 5-10 mg twice daily. Extracted RNA was reverse transcribed, and the resulting cDNA served as sequencing template. Libraries were prepared by immunoSEQ multiplex PCR; TCRdb keeps only in-frame clonotypes and omits some of them. The repertoire includes about 190,000 clones, around 56% of them detected once, and approximately 0.7% sits in the top ten. This clone was seen just once. Its specificity is unknown. The CDR3 is 13 amino acids. Germline values: CDR1 SGHRS, CDR2 YFSETQ. The ends were cut back, 0 bases at V and 4 bases at J, with 5 bases in the middle. This sequence joins TRBV5-1 and TRBJ1-5; D is ambiguous. The source was CD4+ T cells sorted from blood, collected at week 4, from a patient treated with tofacitinib. The sequence came from a human donor with alopecia areata. The CDR3: CASSLEWNQPQHF. CDR3 nucleotides: TGCGCCAGCAGCTTGGAGTGGAATCAGCCCCAGCATTTT.